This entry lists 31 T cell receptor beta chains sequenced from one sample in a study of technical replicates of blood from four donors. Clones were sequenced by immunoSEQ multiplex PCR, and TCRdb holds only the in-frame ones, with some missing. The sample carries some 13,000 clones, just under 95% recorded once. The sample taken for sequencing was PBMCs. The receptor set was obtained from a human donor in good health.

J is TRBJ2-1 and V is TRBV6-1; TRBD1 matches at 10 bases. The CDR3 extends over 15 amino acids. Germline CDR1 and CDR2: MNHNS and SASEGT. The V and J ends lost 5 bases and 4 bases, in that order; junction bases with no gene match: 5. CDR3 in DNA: TGTGCCAGCAGTAAGGACAGGGGGTCATACAATGAGCAGTTCTTC. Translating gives CASSKDRGSYNEQFF.

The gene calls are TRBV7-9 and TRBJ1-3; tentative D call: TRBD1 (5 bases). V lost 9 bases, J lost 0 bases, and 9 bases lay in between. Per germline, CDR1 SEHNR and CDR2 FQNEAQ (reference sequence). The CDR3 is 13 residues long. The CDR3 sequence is CARGDGSGNTIYF. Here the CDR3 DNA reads TGTGCCAGAGGGGATGGCTCTGGAAACACCATATATTTT.

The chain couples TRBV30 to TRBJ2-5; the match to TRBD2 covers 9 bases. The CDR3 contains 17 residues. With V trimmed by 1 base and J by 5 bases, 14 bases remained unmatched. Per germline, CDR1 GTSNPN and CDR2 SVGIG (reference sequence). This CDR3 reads CAWSGGTSPAARETQYF. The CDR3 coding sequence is TGTGCCTGGAGTGGTGGGACTAGCCCCGCTGCTAGGGAGACCCAGTACTTC.

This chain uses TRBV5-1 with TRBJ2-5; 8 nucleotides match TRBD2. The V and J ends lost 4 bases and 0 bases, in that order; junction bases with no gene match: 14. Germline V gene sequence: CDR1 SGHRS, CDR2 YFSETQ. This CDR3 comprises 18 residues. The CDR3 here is CASSPGGSGHLYQETQYF. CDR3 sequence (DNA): TGCGCCAGCAGCCCGGGAGGGTCGGGACACTTGTACCAAGAGACCCAGTACTTC.

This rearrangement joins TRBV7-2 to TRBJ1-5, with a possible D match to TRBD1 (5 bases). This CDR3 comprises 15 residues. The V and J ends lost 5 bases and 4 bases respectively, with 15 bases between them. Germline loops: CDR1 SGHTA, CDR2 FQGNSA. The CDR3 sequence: CASSLPRGYNQPQHF. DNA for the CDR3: TGTGCCAGCAGCCTACCCCGGGGGTATAATCAGCCCCAGCATTTT.

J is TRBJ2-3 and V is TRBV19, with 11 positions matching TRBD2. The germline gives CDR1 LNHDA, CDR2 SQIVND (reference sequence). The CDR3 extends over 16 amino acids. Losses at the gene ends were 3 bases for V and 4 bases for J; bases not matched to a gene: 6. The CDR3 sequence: CASSIALAGGADTQYF. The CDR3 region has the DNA TGTGCCAGTAGTATTGCCCTAGCGGGAGGAGCAGATACGCAGTATTTT.

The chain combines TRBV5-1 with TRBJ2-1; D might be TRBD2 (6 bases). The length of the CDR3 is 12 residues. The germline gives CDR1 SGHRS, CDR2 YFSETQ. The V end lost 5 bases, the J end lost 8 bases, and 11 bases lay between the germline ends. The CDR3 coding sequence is TGCGCCAGCAGAGGAGGGTACGATGAGCAGTTCTTC. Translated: CASRGGYDEQFF.

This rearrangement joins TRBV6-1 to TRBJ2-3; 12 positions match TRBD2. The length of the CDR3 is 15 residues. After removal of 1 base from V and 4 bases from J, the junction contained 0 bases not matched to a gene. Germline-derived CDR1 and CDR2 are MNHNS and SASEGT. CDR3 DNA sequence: TGTGCCAGCAGTGAAGGACTAGCGGGAGCAGATACGCAGTATTTT. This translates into CASSEGLAGADTQYF.

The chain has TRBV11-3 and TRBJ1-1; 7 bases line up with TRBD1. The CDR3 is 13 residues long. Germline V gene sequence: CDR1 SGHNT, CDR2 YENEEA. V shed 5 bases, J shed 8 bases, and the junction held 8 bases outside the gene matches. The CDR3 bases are TGTGCCAGCAGCCGGATGTCGACAGGGGAAGCTTTCTTT. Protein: CASSRMSTGEAFF.

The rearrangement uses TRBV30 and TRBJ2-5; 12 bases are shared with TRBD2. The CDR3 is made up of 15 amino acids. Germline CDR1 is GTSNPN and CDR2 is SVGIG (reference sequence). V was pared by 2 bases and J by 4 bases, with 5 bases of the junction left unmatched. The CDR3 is CAWSLTSGSLETQYF. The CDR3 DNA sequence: TGTGCCTGGAGTCTGACTAGCGGGAGCTTAGAGACCCAGTACTTC.

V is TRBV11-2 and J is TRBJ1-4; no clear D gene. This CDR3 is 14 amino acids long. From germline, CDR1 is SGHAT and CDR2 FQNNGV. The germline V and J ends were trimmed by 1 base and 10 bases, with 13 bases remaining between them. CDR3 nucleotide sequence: TGTGCCAGCAGCTTAGGTTTGGGAGAGGGAAAACTGTTTTTT. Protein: CASSLGLGEGKLFF.

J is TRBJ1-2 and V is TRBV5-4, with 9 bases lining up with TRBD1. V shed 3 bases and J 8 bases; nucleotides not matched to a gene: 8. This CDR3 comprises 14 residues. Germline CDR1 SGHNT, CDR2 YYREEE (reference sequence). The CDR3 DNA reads TGTGCCAGCAGCTCGACAAGGGACAGGGAGGGCTACACCTTC. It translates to CASSSTRDREGYTF. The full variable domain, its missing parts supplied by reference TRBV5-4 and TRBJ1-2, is ETGVTQSPTHLIKTRGQQVTLRCSSQSGHNTVSWYQQALGQGPQFIFQYYREEENGRGNFPPRFSGLQFPNYSSELNVNALELDDSALYLCASSSTRDREGYTFGSGTRLTVV.

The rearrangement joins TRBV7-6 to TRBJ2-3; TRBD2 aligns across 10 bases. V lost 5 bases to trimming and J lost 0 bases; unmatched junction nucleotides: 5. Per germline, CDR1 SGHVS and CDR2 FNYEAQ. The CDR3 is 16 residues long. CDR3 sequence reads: CASSLGTSDSTDTQYF. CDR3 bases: TGTGCCAGCAGCCTCGGGACTAGCGATAGCACAGATACGCAGTATTTT.

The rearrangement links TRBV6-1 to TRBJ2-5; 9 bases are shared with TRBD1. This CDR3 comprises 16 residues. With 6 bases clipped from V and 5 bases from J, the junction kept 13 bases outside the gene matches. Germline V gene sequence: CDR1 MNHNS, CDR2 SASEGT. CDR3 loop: CASSETQGAGGETQYF. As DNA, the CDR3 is TGTGCCAGCAGCGAAACACAGGGGGCCGGGGGGGAGACCCAGTACTTC.

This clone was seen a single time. The CDR3 nucleotides read TGTGCCATCAGTGAGTTTAAGGGGGCGAACACCGGGGAGCTGTTTTTT. It specifies CAISEFKGANTGELFF. The chain carries TRBV10-3 and TRBJ2-2; D possibly corresponds to TRBD1 (6 bases). The length of the CDR3 is 16 residues. Germline CDR1 and CDR2: ENHRY and SYGVKD. V gave up 1 base and J gave up 0 bases, with 9 bases separating them.

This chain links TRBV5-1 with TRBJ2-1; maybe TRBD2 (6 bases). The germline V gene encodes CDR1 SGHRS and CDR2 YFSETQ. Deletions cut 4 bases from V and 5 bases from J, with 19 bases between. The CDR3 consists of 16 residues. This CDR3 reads CASSLLGGGQDNEQFF. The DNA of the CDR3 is TGCGCCAGCAGCCTCCTTGGAGGAGGGCAGGACAATGAGCAGTTCTTC.

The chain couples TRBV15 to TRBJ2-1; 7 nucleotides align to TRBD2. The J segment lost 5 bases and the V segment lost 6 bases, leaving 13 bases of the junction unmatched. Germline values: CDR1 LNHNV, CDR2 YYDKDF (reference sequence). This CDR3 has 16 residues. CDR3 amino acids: CATRATGLSVDNEQFF. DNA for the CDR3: TGTGCCACCAGGGCTACGGGACTATCAGTCGACAATGAGCAGTTCTTC.

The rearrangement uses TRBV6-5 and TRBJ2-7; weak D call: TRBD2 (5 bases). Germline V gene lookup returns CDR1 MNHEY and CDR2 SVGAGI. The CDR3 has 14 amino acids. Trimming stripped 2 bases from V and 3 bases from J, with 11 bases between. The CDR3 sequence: CASSYATGNYEQYF. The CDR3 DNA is TGTGCCAGCAGTTACGCGACGGGGAACTACGAGCAGTACTTC.

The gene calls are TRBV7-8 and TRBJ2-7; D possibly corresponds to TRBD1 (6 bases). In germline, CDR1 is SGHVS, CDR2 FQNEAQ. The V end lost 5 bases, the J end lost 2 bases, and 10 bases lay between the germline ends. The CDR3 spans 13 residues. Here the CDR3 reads CASSPQGTYEQYF. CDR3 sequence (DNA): TGTGCCAGCAGCCCCCAGGGGACCTACGAGCAGTACTTC.

The CDR3 DNA follows: TGTGCCAGCAGTTTCACAGCGGCCGGGGAGCTGTTTTTT. The encoded protein is CASSFTAAGELFF. The rearrangement links TRBV27 to TRBJ2-2, with a tentative D call TRBD2 (5 bases). This CDR3 comprises 13 residues. V lost 3 bases to trimming and J lost 6 bases, with 8 bases between them. Germline V lookup: CDR1 MNHEY, CDR2 SMNVEV (reference sequence).

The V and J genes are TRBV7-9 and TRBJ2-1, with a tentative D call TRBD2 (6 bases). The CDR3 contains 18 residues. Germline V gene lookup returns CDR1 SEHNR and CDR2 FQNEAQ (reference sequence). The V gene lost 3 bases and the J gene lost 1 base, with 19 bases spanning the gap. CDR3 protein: CASSFPLAYGSSYNEQFF. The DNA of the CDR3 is TGTGCCAGCAGCTTCCCCTTGGCTTACGGGAGTTCCTACAATGAGCAGTTCTTC.

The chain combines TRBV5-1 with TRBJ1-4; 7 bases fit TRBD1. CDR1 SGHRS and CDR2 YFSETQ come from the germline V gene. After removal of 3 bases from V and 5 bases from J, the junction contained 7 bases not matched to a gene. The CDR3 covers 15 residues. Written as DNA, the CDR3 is TGCGCCAGCAGCTCCGAGACAGGGACCAATGAAAAACTGTTTTTT. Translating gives CASSSETGTNEKLFF.

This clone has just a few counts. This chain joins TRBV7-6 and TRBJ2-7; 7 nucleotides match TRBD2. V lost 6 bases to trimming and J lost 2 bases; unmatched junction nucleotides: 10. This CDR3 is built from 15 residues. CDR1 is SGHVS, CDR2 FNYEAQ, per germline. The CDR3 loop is CASRGEGTLAYEQYF. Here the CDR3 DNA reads TGTGCCAGCAGGGGGGAGGGGACCCTAGCCTACGAGCAGTACTTC.

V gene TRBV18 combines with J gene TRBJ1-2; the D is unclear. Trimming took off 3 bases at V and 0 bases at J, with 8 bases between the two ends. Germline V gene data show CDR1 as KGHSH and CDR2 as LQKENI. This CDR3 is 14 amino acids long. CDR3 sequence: CASSPQKANYGYTF. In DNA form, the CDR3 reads TGTGCCAGCTCACCCCAGAAAGCTAACTATGGCTACACCTTC.

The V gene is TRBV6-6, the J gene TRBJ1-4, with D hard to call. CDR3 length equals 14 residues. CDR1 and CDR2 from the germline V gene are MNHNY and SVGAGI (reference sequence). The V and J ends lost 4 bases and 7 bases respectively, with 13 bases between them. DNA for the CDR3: TGTGCCAGCAGTTCCGGCGGTGAGATTGAAAAACTGTTTTTT. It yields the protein CASSSGGEIEKLFF.

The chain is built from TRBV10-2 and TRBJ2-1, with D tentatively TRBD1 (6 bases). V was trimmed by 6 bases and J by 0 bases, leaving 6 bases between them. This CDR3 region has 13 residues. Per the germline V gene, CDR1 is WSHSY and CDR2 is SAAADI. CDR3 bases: TGCGCCAGCAGAGGGGGCTCCTACAATGAGCAGTTCTTC. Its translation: CASRGGSYNEQFF.

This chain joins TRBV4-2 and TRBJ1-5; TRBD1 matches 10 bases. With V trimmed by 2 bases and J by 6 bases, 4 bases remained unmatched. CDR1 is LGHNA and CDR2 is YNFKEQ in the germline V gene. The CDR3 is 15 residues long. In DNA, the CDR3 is TGTGCCAGCAGCCAACTGGGACAGGGGTCTCAGCCCCAGCATTTT. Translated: CASSQLGQGSQPQHF.

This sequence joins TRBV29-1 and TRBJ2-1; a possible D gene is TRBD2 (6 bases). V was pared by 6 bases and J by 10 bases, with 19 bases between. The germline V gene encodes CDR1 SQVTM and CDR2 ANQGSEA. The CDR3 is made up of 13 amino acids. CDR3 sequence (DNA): TGCAGCGTCGCAAAACCCGAGGCGGGGGAGCAGTTCTTC. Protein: CSVAKPEAGEQFF.

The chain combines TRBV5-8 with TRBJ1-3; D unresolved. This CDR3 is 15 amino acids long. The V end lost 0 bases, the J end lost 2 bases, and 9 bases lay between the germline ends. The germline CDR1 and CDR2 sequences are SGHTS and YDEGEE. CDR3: CASSLADSAGNTIYF. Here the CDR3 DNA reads TGTGCCAGCAGCTTGGCGGACTCGGCTGGAAACACCATATATTTT.

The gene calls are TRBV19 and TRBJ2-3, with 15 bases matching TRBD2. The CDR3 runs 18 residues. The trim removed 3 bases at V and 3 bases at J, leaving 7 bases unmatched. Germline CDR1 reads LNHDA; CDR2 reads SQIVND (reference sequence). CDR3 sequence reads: CASSIDVGTSGRTDTQYF. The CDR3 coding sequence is TGTGCCAGTAGTATCGACGTGGGGACTAGCGGGAGGACAGATACGCAGTATTTT.

The CDR3 DNA reads as TGTGCCAGCAGTTTGTCGGACAGGGGCTACGAGCAGTACTTC. Protein sequence: CASSLSDRGYEQYF. The chain links TRBV28 to TRBJ2-7, with 9 bases matching TRBD1. V lost 3 bases and J lost 3; bases outside the gene matches: 3. Germline-derived CDR1 and CDR2 are MDHEN and SYDVKM. The length of the CDR3 is 14 residues.